This T cell receptor beta chain is drawn from a study of blood T cell repertoires in COVID-19. Study summary: Material from acute and convalescent COVID-19 was sourced from the United States, Italy and Spain. PBMCs, B-cell-depleted T cells, or T cells provided the cDNA or gDNA that made up the material.

Original processing notes: Nucleated cell number was recorded as an estimate derived from reference gene primer amplification. Repertoires were generated with immunoSEQ multiplex PCR, while TCRdb's copy carries only in-frame clones and drops some. V, J and clone size reflect that table, while D and trimming were determined from the DNA. This table has over 60,000 clones, roughly 82% appearing once. Looked up from germline, CDR1 is MNHNS and CDR2 is SASEGT. This CDR3 is 14 amino acids long. V was trimmed by 2 bases and J by 2 bases, leaving 9 bases between them. This receptor was taken from a human donor in a cohort sampled during active COVID-19. The chain joins TRBV6-1 to TRBJ1-1; D not certain. Specimen: peripheral blood. The CDR3 DNA follows: TGTGCCAGCAGTGAATTTACACGAAACACTGAAGCTTTCTTT. Translating it yields CASSEFTRNTEAFF.